One sample yielded the 3 T cell receptor beta chains listed below, sequenced in a study of blood T cells in healthy people across ages. A second about 6 to 12 cycle PCR used barcoded and J-beta primers. One entry per CDR3 protein, called by TCRdb with MiXCR from the 5' RACE reads. The sample has fewer than 2,000,000 distinct CDR3 sequences; roughly a third are singletons. What was sequenced was blood. These receptors were collected from a woman aged 25 to 45 in good health.

The chain links TRBV4-2 to TRBJ2-4; tentatively, D is TRBD1 or TRBD2 (5 bases each). In germline, CDR1 is LGHNA, CDR2 YNFKEQ. This CDR3 comprises 18 residues. Trimming removed 1 base at V and 0 bases at J, with 16 bases between. Written as DNA, the CDR3 is TGTGCCAGCAGCCAAGTGGATAGAGGGGAAGCAGCCAAAAACATTCAGTACTTC. Protein product: CASSQVDRGEAAKNIQYF.

The rearrangement links TRBV5-6 to TRBJ2-1; 10 nucleotides agree with TRBD2. J lost 8 bases, V lost 4 bases, and 9 bases had no gene match. Germline CDR1 SGHDT, CDR2 YYEEEE. The CDR3 consists of 15 residues. CDR3 nucleotides: TGTGCCAGCAGCGTTCTCCTAGCGGGAGTGGATGAGCAGTTCTTC. Amino acids: CASSVLLAGVDEQFF.

This chain joins TRBV7-2 and TRBJ1-1, with no clear D. This CDR3 region has 14 residues. Germline V CDR1 and CDR2: SGHTA, FQGNSA. V was shortened by 1 base and J by 4 bases, with 10 bases between the two germline ends. The CDR3 DNA reads TGTGCCAGCAGCTTAGTTCGCGCCAGCACTGAAGCTTTCTTT. It yields the protein CASSLVRASTEAFF.